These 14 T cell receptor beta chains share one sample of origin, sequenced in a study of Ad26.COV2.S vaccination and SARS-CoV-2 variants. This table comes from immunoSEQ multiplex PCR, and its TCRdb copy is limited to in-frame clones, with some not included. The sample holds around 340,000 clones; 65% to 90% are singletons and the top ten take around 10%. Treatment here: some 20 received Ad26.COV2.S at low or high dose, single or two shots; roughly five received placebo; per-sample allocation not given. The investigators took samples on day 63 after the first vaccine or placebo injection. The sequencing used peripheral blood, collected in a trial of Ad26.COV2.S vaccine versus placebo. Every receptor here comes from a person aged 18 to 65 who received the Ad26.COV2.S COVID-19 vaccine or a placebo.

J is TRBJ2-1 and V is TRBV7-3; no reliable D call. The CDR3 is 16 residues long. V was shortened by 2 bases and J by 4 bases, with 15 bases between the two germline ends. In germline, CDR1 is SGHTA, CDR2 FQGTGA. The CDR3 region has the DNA TGTGCCAGCAGCTTATCCCCAACAGACCGTTACAATGAGCAGTTCTTC. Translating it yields CASSLSPTDRYNEQFF.

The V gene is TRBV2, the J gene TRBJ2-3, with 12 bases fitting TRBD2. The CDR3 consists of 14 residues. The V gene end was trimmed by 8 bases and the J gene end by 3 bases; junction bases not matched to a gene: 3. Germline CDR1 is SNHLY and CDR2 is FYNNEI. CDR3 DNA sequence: TGTGCCAGCGATGGACTAGCGGGAACAGATACGCAGTATTTT. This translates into CASDGLAGTDTQYF.

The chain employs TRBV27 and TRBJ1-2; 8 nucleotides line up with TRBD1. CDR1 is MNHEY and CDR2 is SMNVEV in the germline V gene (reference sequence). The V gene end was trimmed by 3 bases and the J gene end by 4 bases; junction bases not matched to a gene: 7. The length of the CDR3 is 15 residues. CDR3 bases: TGTGCCAGCAGTTTGCTGCAGGGGGCGGCCTATGGCTACACCTTC. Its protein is CASSLLQGAAYGYTF.

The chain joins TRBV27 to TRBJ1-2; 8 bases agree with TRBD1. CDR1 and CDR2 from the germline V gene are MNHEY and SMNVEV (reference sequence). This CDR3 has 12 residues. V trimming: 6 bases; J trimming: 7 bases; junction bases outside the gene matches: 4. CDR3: CASSAGGLGYTF. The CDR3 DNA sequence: TGTGCCAGCAGCGCAGGGGGCCTTGGCTACACCTTC.

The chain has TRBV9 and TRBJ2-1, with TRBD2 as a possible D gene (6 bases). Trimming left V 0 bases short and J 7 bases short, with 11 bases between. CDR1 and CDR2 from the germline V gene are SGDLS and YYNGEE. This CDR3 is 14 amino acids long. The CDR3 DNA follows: TGTGCCAGCAGCGTAGGGGGGGTTCGAAATGAGCAGTTCTTC. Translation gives CASSVGGVRNEQFF.

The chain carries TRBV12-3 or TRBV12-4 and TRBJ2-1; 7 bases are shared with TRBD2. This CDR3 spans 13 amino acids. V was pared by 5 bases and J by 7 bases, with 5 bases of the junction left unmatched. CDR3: CASSSGVLNEQFF. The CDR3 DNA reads TGTGCCAGCAGTAGCGGGGTGCTTAATGAGCAGTTCTTC.

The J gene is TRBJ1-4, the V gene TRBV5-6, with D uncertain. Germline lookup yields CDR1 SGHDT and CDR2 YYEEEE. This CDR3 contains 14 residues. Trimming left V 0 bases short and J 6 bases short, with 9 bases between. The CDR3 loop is CASSLVRADEKLFF. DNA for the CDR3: TGTGCCAGCAGCTTGGTTCGAGCGGATGAAAAACTGTTTTTT.

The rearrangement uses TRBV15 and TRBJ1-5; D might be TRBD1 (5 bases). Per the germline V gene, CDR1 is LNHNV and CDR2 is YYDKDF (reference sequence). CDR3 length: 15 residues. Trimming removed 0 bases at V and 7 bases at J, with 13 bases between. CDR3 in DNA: TGTGCCACCAGCAGAGATCGGTCGGGGGAACAGCCCCAGCATTTT. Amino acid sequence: CATSRDRSGEQPQHF.

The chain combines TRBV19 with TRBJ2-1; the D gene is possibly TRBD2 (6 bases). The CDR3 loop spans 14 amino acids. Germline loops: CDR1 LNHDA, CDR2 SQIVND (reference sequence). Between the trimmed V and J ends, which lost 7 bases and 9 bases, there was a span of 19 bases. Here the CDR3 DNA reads TGTGCCAGTATGCGACTAGGAGGGGTTAGTGAGCAGTTCTTC. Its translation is CASMRLGGVSEQFF.

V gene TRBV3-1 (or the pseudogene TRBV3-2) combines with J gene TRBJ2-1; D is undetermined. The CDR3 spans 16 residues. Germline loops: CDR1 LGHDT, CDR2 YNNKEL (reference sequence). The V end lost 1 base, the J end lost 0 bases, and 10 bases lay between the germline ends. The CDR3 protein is CASSQGAVSSYNEQFF. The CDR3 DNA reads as TGTGCCAGCAGCCAAGGGGCAGTTAGCTCCTACAATGAGCAGTTCTTC.

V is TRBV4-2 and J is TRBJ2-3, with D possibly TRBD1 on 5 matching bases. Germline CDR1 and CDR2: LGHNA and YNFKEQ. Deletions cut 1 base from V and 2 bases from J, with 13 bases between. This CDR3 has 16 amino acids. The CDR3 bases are TGTGCCAGCAGCCAAGCCCCGGCAGGGCACACAGATACGCAGTATTTT. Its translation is CASSQAPAGHTDTQYF.

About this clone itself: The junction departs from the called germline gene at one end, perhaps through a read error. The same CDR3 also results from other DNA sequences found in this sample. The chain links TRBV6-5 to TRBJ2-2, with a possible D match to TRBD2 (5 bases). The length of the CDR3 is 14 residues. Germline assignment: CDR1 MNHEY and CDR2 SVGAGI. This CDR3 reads CASSYRGNTGELFF. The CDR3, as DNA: TGTGCCAGCAGTTACCGAGGGAACACCGGGGAGCTATTTTTT.

CDR3 protein: CASSYSGTGGEWRSNQPQHF. DNA of the CDR3: TGTGCCAGCAGTTACTCGGGGACAGGGGGCGAATGGAGGAGCAATCAGCCCCAGCATTTT. The V and J genes are TRBV6-2 or TRBV6-3 and TRBJ1-5, with 12 bases identical to TRBD1. The CDR3 is 20 amino acids. Germline V gives CDR1 MNHEY, CDR2 SVGEGT. V was clipped by 0 bases and J by 1 base; unmatched bases: 10.

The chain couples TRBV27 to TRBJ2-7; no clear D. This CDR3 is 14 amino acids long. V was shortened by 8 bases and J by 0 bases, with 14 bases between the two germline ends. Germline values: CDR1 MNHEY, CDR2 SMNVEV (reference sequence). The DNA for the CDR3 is TGTGCCAGCCGACCCACGTGGAACTCCTACGAGCAGTACTTC. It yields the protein CASRPTWNSYEQYF.